This TCR beta chain was sequenced during a study of blood T cell repertoires in COVID-19. This clone was picked up one time. CDR3 length: 14 amino acids. Per germline, CDR1 SGHAT and CDR2 FQNNGV. The trim removed 1 base at V and 4 bases at J, leaving 1 base unmatched. TCRdb keeps only in-frame clones here, not all; method: immunoSEQ multiplex PCR. The sample holds about 260,000 clones; 70% to 90% are singletons and the top ten take roughly 1.9%. Input material: peripheral blood. This chain uses TRBV11-2 with TRBJ2-3, with 8 nucleotides matching TRBD1. The receptor was isolated from a man aged 25-45 years with active or convalescent COVID-19. Here the CDR3 DNA reads TGTGCCAGCAGCTTAGCAGGGGGCGCAGATACGCAGTATTTT. Amino acid sequence: CASSLAGGADTQYF.